This passage covers 5 T cell receptor beta chains from one sample sequenced in a study of blood T cell repertoires in COVID-19. Sequenced by immunoSEQ multiplex PCR; TCRdb stores in-frame clones only, minus some. The table has roughly 30,000 clones, approximately 84% seen once. The sample was peripheral blood. These receptors all come from an older woman with acute or convalescent COVID-19.

The chain uses TRBV30 and TRBJ2-3, with a tentative D call TRBD1 (6 bases). The CDR3 length is 15 residues. V lost 1 base, J lost 1 base, and 12 bases lay in between. Per the germline V gene, CDR1 is GTSNPN and CDR2 is SVGIG (reference sequence). CDR3 bases: TGTGCCTGGAGTGGCAGGGGTTTGGGCACAGATACGCAGTATTTT. It yields the protein CAWSGRGLGTDTQYF.

This clone was counted a few times. The J gene is TRBJ2-3, the V gene TRBV10-2, with a possible D match to TRBD1 (8 bases). Germline V CDR1 and CDR2: WSHSY, SAAADI. The CDR3 covers 15 residues. The V and J ends lost 6 bases and 4 bases respectively, with 17 bases between them. CDR3 residues: CASSSTGGRADTQYF. As DNA, the CDR3 is TGCGCCAGCAGCAGCACAGGGGGGAGGGCAGATACGCAGTATTTT.

This chain links TRBV27 with TRBJ2-5; D perhaps matches TRBD2 (6 bases). The CDR3 runs 15 residues. Germline CDR1 MNHEY, CDR2 SMNVEV (reference sequence). V lost 2 bases to trimming and J lost 5 bases, with 15 bases between them. CDR3 region: CASSLVGVGRETQYF. The CDR3 DNA is TGTGCCAGCAGTTTAGTAGGGGTTGGGAGGGAGACCCAGTACTTC.

The table lists this clone with a few counts. The chain joins TRBV19 to TRBJ1-2; D gene unclear. Trimming removed 8 bases at V and 6 bases at J, with 16 bases between. Per the germline V gene, CDR1 is LNHDA and CDR2 is SQIVND (reference sequence). This CDR3 region has 13 residues. The CDR3 DNA sequence: TGTGCCAGTCGATCCGGAGGGAACAATGGCTACACCTTC. It is translated as CASRSGGNNGYTF.

V and J are TRBV5-8 and TRBJ2-7, with TRBD2 matching 9 bases. CDR1 and CDR2 (germline): SGHTS, YDEGEE. V was pared by 0 bases and J by 3 bases, with 4 bases of the junction left unmatched. The CDR3 covers 15 residues. This chain's CDR3 is CASSLGLAGIYEQYF. The CDR3 DNA sequence: TGTGCCAGCAGCTTGGGGCTAGCGGGGATCTACGAGCAGTACTTC.